This TCR beta chain is from a study of vaccination and CD4 T cells after COVID-19. Study at large: The cells in question were stimulated using overlapping spike peptides derived from SARS-CoV-2, HCoV-NL63, HCoV-OC43 and HCoV-229E.

Sequenced with the Oncomine TCR Beta short-read assay was DNA taken from cultured CD4+ T cells. Genomic DNA was isolated from CD4+ T cells that had been cultured. TCRdb fed the PCR reads into MiXCR, producing one record per CDR3 protein. The table has thousands of distinct CDR3 sequences, less than 40% seen once. This clonotype was seen a handful of times. What it recognizes is unknown. The V end lost 9 bases, the J end lost 4 bases, and 15 bases lay between the germline ends. The germline V gene encodes CDR1 LNHDA and CDR2 SQIVND (reference sequence). The CDR3 has 13 amino acids. The treatment was: roughly 11-day PBMC culture with coronavirus spike peptide pools or control peptides (ViraFEST assay). Study-level findings and limits: For convalescent patients, 304 of the 307 vaccine-specific clones analyzed were classified as spike mono-reactive.

This clonotype originated in a human donor with COVID-19. The chain recombines TRBV19 with TRBJ2-5, with D tentatively TRBD1 (8 bases). Sequenced sample: cultured CD4+ T cells from blood. The CDR3 sequence: CASTSGTGETQYF. The CDR3 nucleotides read TGTGCCAGCACCAGCGGGACAGGAGAGACCCAGTACTTC. The variable domain in full, with the rest retrieved from reference TRBV19 and TRBJ2-5, is DGGITQSPKYLFRKEGQNVTLSCEQNLNHDAMYWYRQDPGQGLRLIYYSQIVNDFQKGDIAEGYSVSREKKESFPLTVTSAQKNPTAFYLCASTSGTGETQYFGPGTRLLVL.